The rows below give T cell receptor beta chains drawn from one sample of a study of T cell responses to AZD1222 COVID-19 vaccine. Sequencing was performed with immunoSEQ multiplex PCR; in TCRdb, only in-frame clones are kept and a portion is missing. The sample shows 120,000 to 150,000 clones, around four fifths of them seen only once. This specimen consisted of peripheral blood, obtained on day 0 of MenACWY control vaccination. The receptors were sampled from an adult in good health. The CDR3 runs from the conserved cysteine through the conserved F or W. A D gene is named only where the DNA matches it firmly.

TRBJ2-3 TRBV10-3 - TGTGCCATCAGGGACTACAGAGATACGCAGTATTTT CAIRDYRDTQYF
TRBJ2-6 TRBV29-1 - TGCAGCGTTGCCCTCTCTGGGGCCAACGTCCTGACTTTC CSVALSGANVLTF
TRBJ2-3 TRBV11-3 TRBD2 TGTGCCAGCAGCCAGGGACTAGCGGGCCCAATGAGGGATACGCAGTATTTT CASSQGLAGPMRDTQYF
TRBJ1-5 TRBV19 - TGTGCCAGTAGGTGGGGAGGGGCCGGTCAGCCCCAGCATTTT CASRWGGAGQPQHF
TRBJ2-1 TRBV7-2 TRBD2 TGTGCCAGCAGCTCCGCTAGCGGGGTCCCCTACAATGAGCAGTTCTTC CASSSASGVPYNEQFF
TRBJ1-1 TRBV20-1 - TGCAGTGCTAGTAAAGCATCGGCAGCGAACACTGAAGCTTTCTTT CSASKASAANTEAFF
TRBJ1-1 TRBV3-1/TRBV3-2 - TGTGTCAGCAGCCCCTCAGTAGGAATAAACACTGAAGCTTTCTTT CVSSPSVGINTEAFF
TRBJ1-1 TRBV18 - TGTGCCAGCTCCCCCACCCCCTTTGCGACCACTGAAGCTTTCTTT CASSPTPFATTEAFF
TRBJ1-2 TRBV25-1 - TGTGCCAGCACATCTGGGTATGGCTACACCTTC CASTSGYGYTF
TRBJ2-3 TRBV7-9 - TGTGCCAGCAGTCCGATAGGGGTATGGAGCACAGATACGCAGTATTTT CASSPIGVWSTDTQYF
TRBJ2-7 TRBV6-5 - TGTGCCAGCATCCAACAGGGAGGCGCCGAGCAGTACTTC CASIQQGGAEQYF
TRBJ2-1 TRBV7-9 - TGTGCCAGCAGCTTAGAGTATCGGGCCGGTGAGCAGTTCTTC CASSLEYRAGEQFF
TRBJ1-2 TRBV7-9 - TGTGCCAGCAGCCAGTACAGGAATAACTATGGCTACACCTTC CASSQYRNNYGYTF
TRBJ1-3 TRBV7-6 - TGTGCCAGCAGCTTAACGGGGGGGGTCGGAAACACCATATATTTT CASSLTGGVGNTIYF
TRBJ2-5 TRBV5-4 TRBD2 TGTGCCAGCAGCTTGAGACTAGCGGGGGTAGGGACGGAGACCCAGTACTTC CASSLRLAGVGTETQYF
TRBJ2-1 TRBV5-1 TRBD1 TGCGCCAGCAGCCCGGGACAGGGGTTGGACAATGAGCAGTTCTTC CASSPGQGLDNEQFF
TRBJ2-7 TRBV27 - TGTGCCAGCAGTTACACAGGCTTGGGGATCGAGCAGTACTTC CASSYTGLGIEQYF
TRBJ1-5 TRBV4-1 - TGCGCCAGCAGCCAAGATGGTAACAAAAATCAGCCCCAGCATTTT CASSQDGNKNQPQHF
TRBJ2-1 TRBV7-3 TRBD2 TGTGCCAGCAGCTTAACGGGGAGGGGCAGTGAGCAGTTCTTC CASSLTGRGSEQFF
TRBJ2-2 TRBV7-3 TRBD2 TGTGCCAGCAGCCCCCGGATAGCGGGGGTGGGCGGGGAGCTGTTTTTT CASSPRIAGVGGELFF